The clone carrying this TCR beta chain was found a few times. What it recognizes is unknown. This entry belongs to a study of T cell repertoires in aging, cancer and after chemotherapy. Study in general: Six age groups, ranging from 30 or younger to 70 or older, included the donors. The full dataset contained several million TCR reads. Whole-study results and caveats: Compared with age-matched healthy donors, untreated hematological or solid cancer patients showed higher blood TCR clonality. Rebound thymic output was suggested by rising median generation probability during chemotherapy in each cancer cohort.

V lost 8 bases to trimming and J lost 4 bases, with 19 bases between them. This CDR3 comprises 15 residues. TCR beta rearrangements were amplified from peripheral blood genomic DNA. TRB rearrangements spanning V, D and J were amplified using mixed TRB-A/B primers. TCRdb reprocessed the multiplex PCR reads via MiXCR and lists one record per CDR3 protein. The table lists 2,000 to 3,000 distinct CDR3 sequences, under 30% of them singletons. This clonotype originated in a human donor with a solid tumor. This chain uses TRBV12-3 or TRBV12-4 with TRBJ2-3, with TRBD2 as a possible D gene (5 bases). Source material: blood. The CDR3 loop is CASLTPRDGADTQYF. CDR3 nucleotide sequence: TGTGCCAGCCTCACTCCTCGGGATGGGGCAGATACGCAGTATTTT.